The 19 T cell receptor beta chains given below trace back to one sample, sequenced in a study of T cell repertoires in cytomegalovirus infection. For these TCRs, the target antigens are not known. TCRdb passed the reads through MiXCR, listing each CDR3 protein once. The data contain a few hundred thousand distinct CDR3 sequences, about 35% of them singletons. The source was cultured PBMCs, collected from culture after CMV antigen stimulation. These receptors were collected from a human donor in good health (CMV status not recorded). Some clones in this sample may be carry-over from other donors' samples.

The rearrangement links TRBV4-2 to TRBJ2-6; 11 bases match TRBD2. V lost 1 base, J lost 1 base, and 9 bases stayed unmatched. The CDR3 consists of 20 residues. The germline V gene encodes CDR1 LGHNA and CDR2 YNFKEQ. The CDR3: CASSQAGTSGPGSGANVLTF. DNA for the CDR3: TGTGCCAGCAGCCAAGCCGGGACTAGCGGCCCGGGGTCTGGGGCCAACGTCCTGACTTTC.

This clonotype has only a few counts. This chain uses TRBV12-3 or TRBV12-4 with TRBJ2-1; 7 positions match TRBD2. This CDR3 region has 15 residues. Unmatched junction bases numbered 12, after V lost 6 bases and J lost 7 bases. The CDR3, as DNA: TGTGCCAGCAGCCTGGGCGGGACGGGAGGAAATGAGCAGTTCTTC. This codes for CASSLGGTGGNEQFF.

Note on this clonotype: A clone one base away is much larger, so this may be a read error. J is TRBJ2-7 and V is TRBV12-3 or TRBV12-4; 7 bases line up with TRBD2. The V and J ends lost 4 bases and 2 bases, in that order; junction bases with no gene match: 11. CDR3 length: 16 residues. The CDR3 region is CASSSPYSGNPYEQYF. The CDR3 DNA is TGTGCCAGCAGTTCCCCTTACAGCGGGAACCCCTACGAGCAGTACTTC.

The chain recombines TRBV7-9 with TRBJ2-2, with D tentatively TRBD1 (6 bases). V dropped 1 base and J dropped 1 base, with 16 bases sitting between them. The CDR3 is 18 amino acids. Germline loops: CDR1 SEHNR, CDR2 FQNEAQ (reference sequence). The CDR3 sequence is CASSLESGGRKNTGELFF. The CDR3 region has the DNA TGTGCCAGCAGCTTAGAATCTGGGGGCAGGAAGAACACCGGGGAGCTGTTTTTT.

This clonotype was recorded a few times. V is TRBV28 and J is TRBJ1-2; TRBD1 might be the D (6 bases). V was trimmed by 4 bases and J by 2 bases, leaving 8 bases between them. CDR3 length: 13 amino acids. Germline assignment: CDR1 MDHEN and CDR2 SYDVKM. DNA for the CDR3: TGTGCCAGCAGTTATGGACAGAACTATGGCTACACCTTC. This gives the protein CASSYGQNYGYTF.

This clonotype was counted a few times. The rearrangement uses TRBV6-1 and TRBJ1-1, with unresolved D. V was cut by 6 bases and J by 0 bases, with 14 bases left in between. This CDR3 comprises 15 residues. CDR1 and CDR2 from the germline V gene are MNHNS and SASEGT. CDR3 bases: TGTGCCAGCAGGGACCTCTCCGCTATGAACACTGAAGCTTTCTTT. Protein: CASRDLSAMNTEAFF.

The V call is TRBV27, the J call TRBJ2-7; 7 bases are shared with TRBD2. V was clipped by 3 bases and J by 3 bases; unmatched bases: 5. Looked up from germline, CDR1 is MNHEY and CDR2 is SMNVEV (reference sequence). CDR3 size: 14 residues. This CDR3 is CASSLAGEYYEQYF. The CDR3 nucleotides are TGTGCCAGCAGTTTGGCGGGGGAATACTACGAGCAGTACTTC.

V gene TRBV28 combines with J gene TRBJ1-3; D perhaps matches TRBD1 (5 bases). V gave up 3 bases and J gave up 7 bases, with 16 bases separating them. The CDR3 runs 15 residues. From germline, CDR1 is MDHEN and CDR2 SYDVKM. The DNA for the CDR3 is TGTGCCAGCAGTTTTTGGGGTACAGGAGAGAACACCATATATTTT. Translated: CASSFWGTGENTIYF. Based on the CDR3 plus reference TRBV28 and TRBJ1-3, the full variable domain is DVKVTQSSRYLVKRTGEKVFLECVQDMDHENMFWYRQDPGLGLRLIYFSYDVKMKEKGDIPEGYSVSREKKERFSLILESASTNQTSMYLCASSFWGTGENTIYFGEGSWLTVV.

The gene calls are TRBV7-2 and TRBJ1-5; D gene uncertain. The CDR3 is made up of 13 amino acids. Trimming took 1 base from V and 3 from J, leaving 4 bases between them. CDR1 and CDR2 from the germline V gene are SGHTA and FQGNSA. The CDR3 bases are TGTGCCAGCAGCTTAGGGCACAATCAGCCCCAGCATTTT. It codes for CASSLGHNQPQHF.

In this sample, this clonotype turned up once. At one end the junction does not follow the germline gene, possibly because of a read error. V usage is TRBV7-2 and J usage is TRBJ2-7; no firm D call. The CDR3 consists of 12 residues. CDR1 is SGHTA, CDR2 FQGNSA, per germline. This CDR3 reads CASSARIYAQYF. Here the CDR3 DNA reads TGTGCCAGCAGCGCAAGAATCTACGCGCAGTACTTC.

This clonotype was observed a single time. The rearrangement links TRBV5-5 to TRBJ2-4; D ambiguous. There are 14 residues in the CDR3. Deletions cut 4 bases from V and 8 bases from J, with 16 bases between. Looked up from germline, CDR1 is SGHKS and CDR2 is YYEKEE (reference sequence). The CDR3: CASSPGPTSYIQYF. The CDR3 DNA is TGTGCCAGCAGCCCAGGACCGACATCCTACATTCAGTACTTC.

This clonotype was seen a handful of times. The chain links TRBV25-1 to TRBJ2-3, with D perhaps assigned TRBD1 or TRBD2 (6 bases each). Germline V gene lookup returns CDR1 MGHDK and CDR2 SYGVNS. This CDR3 is 15 amino acids long. V lost 1 base and J 5 bases, leaving 13 bases between the germline ends. CDR3 sequence: CASSEFGGHGDTQYF. The CDR3, as DNA: TGTGCCAGCAGTGAATTTGGGGGGCATGGAGATACGCAGTATTTT.

This clonotype has just a few counts. V usage is TRBV7-2 and J usage is TRBJ2-5, with 8 positions matching TRBD2. The CDR3 is 15 residues long. The V gene's germline CDR1 is SGHTA and CDR2 FQGNSA. With 5 bases clipped from V and 5 bases from J, the junction kept 10 bases outside the gene matches. The CDR3 loop is CASSRTGGGEETQYF. The CDR3 nucleotides read TGTGCCAGCAGCCGGACGGGAGGGGGGGAGGAGACCCAGTACTTC.

The V and J genes are TRBV12-5 and TRBJ2-1; 7 bases fit TRBD1. Germline V CDR1 and CDR2: LGHNT, FRNRAP. The CDR3 is 14 amino acids. V lost 8 bases and J lost 0; bases outside the gene matches: 4. The CDR3 region is CASFEGASYNEQFF. Here the CDR3 DNA reads TGTGCTAGTTTCGAGGGGGCCTCCTACAATGAGCAGTTCTTC.

V and J are TRBV11-2 and TRBJ2-3; the D is unclear. The CDR3 spans 14 residues. CDR1 is SGHAT and CDR2 is FQNNGV in the germline V gene. Trimming removed 1 base from V and 3 bases from J, with 8 bases in between. The DNA of the CDR3 is TGTGCCAGCAGCTTAGGAAGCACTACAGATACGCAGTATTTT. Its translation is CASSLGSTTDTQYF.

This clonotype came up a few times. The chain links TRBV20-1 to TRBJ2-1, with 12 bases lining up with TRBD2. The CDR3 length is 16 residues. Germline V gives CDR1 DFQATT, CDR2 SNEGSKA (reference sequence). The V and J ends lost 1 base and 5 bases, in that order; junction bases with no gene match: 6. This CDR3 reads CSARVLAGGPDNEQFF. CDR3 nucleotide sequence: TGCAGTGCTAGAGTTCTAGCGGGAGGGCCCGACAATGAGCAGTTCTTC.

Only a few counts were recorded for this clonotype. The chain carries TRBV12-3 or TRBV12-4 and TRBJ2-1; 9 nucleotides line up with TRBD1. V shed 5 bases and J 5 bases; nucleotides not matched to a gene: 7. This CDR3 contains 15 residues. The CDR3 sequence is CASSPGQGLDNEQFF. The DNA for the CDR3 is TGTGCCAGCAGTCCAGGACAGGGGTTGGACAATGAGCAGTTCTTC.

This clonotype appeared a few times. The genes are TRBV5-4 and TRBJ2-7; 10 positions match TRBD2. V trimming: 0 bases; J trimming: 5 bases; junction bases outside the gene matches: 8. CDR1 SGHNT and CDR2 YYREEE come from the germline V gene (reference sequence). This CDR3 is built from 16 residues. The CDR3, as DNA: TGTGCCAGCAGCTTGGATCTAGCGGGAGTGAGGGACGAGCAGTACTTC. Translation gives CASSLDLAGVRDEQYF.

The V call is TRBV12-3 or TRBV12-4, the J call TRBJ1-2, with D tentatively TRBD1 (5 bases). This CDR3 region has 15 residues. Between the trimmed V and J ends, which lost 6 bases and 7 bases, there was a span of 21 bases. The CDR3 spells CASRHPLGGTAGYTF. The CDR3, as DNA: TGTGCCAGCAGACACCCCTTAGGTGGGACCGCTGGCTACACCTTC.